Presented here are 7 T cell receptor beta chains from one specimen sequenced in a study of cytomegalovirus exposure and HLA in healthy donors. Primers for the PCR totalled 60 Vbeta and 13 Jbeta. Assay: immunoSEQ multiplex PCR; the TCRdb copy retains only in-frame clones and omits some. The table records about 160,000 clones, 84% of them present only once. Sample: PBMCs. The receptors here all came from a young man in good health and CMV-seronegative.

This chain connects TRBV19 to TRBJ1-5; no reliable D call. The V gene's germline CDR1 is LNHDA and CDR2 SQIVND (reference sequence). Trimming shortened V by 3 bases and J by 1 base, and 10 bases separated the two germline ends. This CDR3 is built from 15 residues. CDR3 protein: CASSIAGISNQPQHF. The CDR3 DNA sequence: TGTGCCAGTAGTATTGCGGGGATAAGCAATCAGCCCCAGCATTTT.

This sequence joins TRBV30 and TRBJ2-5, with 9 nucleotides matching TRBD1. CDR3 size: 13 residues. The ends lost 4 bases at V and 5 bases at J; junction bases unmatched: 5. Per germline, CDR1 GTSNPN and CDR2 SVGIG (reference sequence). The CDR3 sequence: CAWNRGPKETQYF. CDR3 nucleotides: TGTGCCTGGAACAGGGGGCCAAAGGAGACCCAGTACTTC.

For the CDR3, the DNA is TGTGCCAGCAGCCGGAGGGGGCAGGGGGAAAAACTGTTTTTT. It yields the protein CASSRRGQGEKLFF. The rearrangement links TRBV7-2 to TRBJ1-4; TRBD1 aligns across 7 bases. Looked up from germline, CDR1 is SGHTA and CDR2 is FQGNSA. V was pared by 5 bases and J by 8 bases, with 8 bases of the junction left unmatched. The CDR3 consists of 14 residues.

The chain recombines TRBV19 with TRBJ1-1; 8 positions agree with TRBD1. CDR1 and CDR2 from the germline V gene are LNHDA and SQIVND (reference sequence). The CDR3 is made up of 15 amino acids. Unmatched junction bases numbered 8, after V lost 3 bases and J lost 5 bases. The chain's CDR3 is CASSMDGTGGTEAFF. The CDR3 DNA reads as TGTGCCAGTAGTATGGACGGGACAGGTGGGACTGAAGCTTTCTTT.

The chain is built from TRBV11-2 and TRBJ2-1, with 8 bases identical to TRBD1. The J segment lost 8 bases and the V segment lost 4 bases, leaving 16 bases of the junction unmatched. The CDR3 loop spans 17 amino acids. Looked up from germline, CDR1 is SGHAT and CDR2 is FQNNGV. In DNA form, the CDR3 reads TGTGCCAGCAGCTGGGCGGATTTTGAGACAGGGGTGGATGAGCAGTTCTTC. Translated: CASSWADFETGVDEQFF.

This chain uses TRBV6-4 with TRBJ2-2; 7 nucleotides match TRBD2. V dropped 6 bases and J dropped 0; count of bases not matched to a gene: 4. Per germline, CDR1 MRHNA and CDR2 SNTAGT. The CDR3 has 15 residues. CDR3 loop: CASSASGTNTGELFF. CDR3 sequence (DNA): TGTGCCAGCAGCGCTAGCGGAACGAACACCGGGGAGCTGTTTTTT.

The CDR3 DNA follows: TGTGCCAGCTCACCACTCCCCGGGGGGACCACCTACGAGCAGTACTTC. Its translation: CASSPLPGGTTYEQYF. J is TRBJ2-7 and V is TRBV18; TRBD2 matches at 7 bases. Germline CDR1 reads KGHSH; CDR2 reads LQKENI. V dropped 1 base and J dropped 2; count of bases not matched to a gene: 8. The CDR3 has 16 residues.